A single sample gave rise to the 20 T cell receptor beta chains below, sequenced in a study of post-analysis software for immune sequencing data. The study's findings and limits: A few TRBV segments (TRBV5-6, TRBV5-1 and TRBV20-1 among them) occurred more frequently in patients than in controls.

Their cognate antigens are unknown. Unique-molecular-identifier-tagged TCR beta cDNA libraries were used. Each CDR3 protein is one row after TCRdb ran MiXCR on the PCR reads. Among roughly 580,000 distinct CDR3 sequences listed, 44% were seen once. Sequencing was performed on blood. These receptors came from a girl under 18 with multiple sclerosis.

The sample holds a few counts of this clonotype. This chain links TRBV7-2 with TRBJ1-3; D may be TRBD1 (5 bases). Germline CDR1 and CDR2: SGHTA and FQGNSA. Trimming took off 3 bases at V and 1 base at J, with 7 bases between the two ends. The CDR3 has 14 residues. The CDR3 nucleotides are TGTGCCAGCAGCTTGGCAGGGTCTGGAAACACCATATATTTT. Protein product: CASSLAGSGNTIYF.

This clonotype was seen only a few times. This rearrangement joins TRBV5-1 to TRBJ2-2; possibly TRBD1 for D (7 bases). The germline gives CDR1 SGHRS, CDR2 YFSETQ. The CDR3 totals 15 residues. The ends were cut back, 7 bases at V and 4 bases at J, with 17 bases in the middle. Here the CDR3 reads CASREQGDSTGELFF. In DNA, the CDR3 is TGCGCCAGCCGGGAGCAGGGGGATAGCACCGGGGAGCTGTTTTTT.

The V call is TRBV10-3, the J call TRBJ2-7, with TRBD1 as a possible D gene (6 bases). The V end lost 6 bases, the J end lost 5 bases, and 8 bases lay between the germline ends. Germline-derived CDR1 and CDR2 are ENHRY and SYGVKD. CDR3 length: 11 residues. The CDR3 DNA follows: TGTGCCATCAGCAACAGGGACGAGCAGTACTTC. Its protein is CAISNRDEQYF.

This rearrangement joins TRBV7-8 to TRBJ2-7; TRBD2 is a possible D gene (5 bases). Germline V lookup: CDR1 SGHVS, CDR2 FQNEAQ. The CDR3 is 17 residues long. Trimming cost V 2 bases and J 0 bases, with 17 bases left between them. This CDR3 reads CASSLKRGSPVSYEQYF. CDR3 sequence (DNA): TGTGCCAGCAGCTTAAAGCGAGGGTCGCCCGTCTCCTACGAGCAGTACTTC.

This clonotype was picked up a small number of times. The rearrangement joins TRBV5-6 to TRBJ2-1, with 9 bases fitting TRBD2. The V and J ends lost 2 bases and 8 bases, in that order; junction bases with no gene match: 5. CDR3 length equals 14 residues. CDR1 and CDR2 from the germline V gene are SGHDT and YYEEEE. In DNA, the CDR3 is TGTGCCAGCAGCTTAGCGGGGGGAGCCGATGAGCAGTTCTTC. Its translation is CASSLAGGADEQFF.

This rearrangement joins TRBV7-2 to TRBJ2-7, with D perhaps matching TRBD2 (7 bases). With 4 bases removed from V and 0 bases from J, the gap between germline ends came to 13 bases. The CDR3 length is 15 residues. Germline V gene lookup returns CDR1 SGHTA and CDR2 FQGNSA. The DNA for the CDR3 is TGTGCCAGCAGCTGGGGGGGGCCGTTCTCCTACGAGCAGTACTTC. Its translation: CASSWGGPFSYEQYF.

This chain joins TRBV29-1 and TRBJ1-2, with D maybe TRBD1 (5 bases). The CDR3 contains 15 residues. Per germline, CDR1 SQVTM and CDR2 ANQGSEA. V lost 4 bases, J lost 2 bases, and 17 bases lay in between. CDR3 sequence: CSVAPGTGLNYGYTF. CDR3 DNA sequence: TGCAGCGTTGCACCCGGGACGGGCCTCAACTATGGCTACACCTTC.

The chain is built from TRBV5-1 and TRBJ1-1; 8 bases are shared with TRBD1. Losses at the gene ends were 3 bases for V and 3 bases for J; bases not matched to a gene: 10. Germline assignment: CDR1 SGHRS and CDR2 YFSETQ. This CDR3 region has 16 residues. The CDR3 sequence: CASSWRTGIGDTEAFF. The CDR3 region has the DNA TGCGCCAGCAGCTGGAGGACAGGGATTGGGGACACTGAAGCTTTCTTT.

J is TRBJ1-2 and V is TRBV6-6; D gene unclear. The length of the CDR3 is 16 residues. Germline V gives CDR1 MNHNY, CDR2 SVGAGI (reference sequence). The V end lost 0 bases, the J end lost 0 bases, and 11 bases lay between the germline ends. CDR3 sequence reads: CASSYSGGVTNYGYTF. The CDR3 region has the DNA TGTGCCAGCAGTTACTCGGGTGGGGTAACTAACTATGGCTACACCTTC.

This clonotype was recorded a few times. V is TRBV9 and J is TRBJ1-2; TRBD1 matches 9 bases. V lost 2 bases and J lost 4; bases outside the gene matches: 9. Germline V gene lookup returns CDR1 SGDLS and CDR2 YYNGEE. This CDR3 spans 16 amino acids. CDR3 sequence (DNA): TGTGCCAGCAGCGTCGCTAGGGACAGGGTCGTCTATGGCTACACCTTC. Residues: CASSVARDRVVYGYTF.

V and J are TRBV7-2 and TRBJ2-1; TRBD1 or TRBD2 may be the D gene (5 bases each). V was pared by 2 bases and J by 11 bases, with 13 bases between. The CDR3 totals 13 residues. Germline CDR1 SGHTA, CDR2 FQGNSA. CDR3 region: CASSLNGAGKQFF. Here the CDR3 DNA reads TGTGCCAGCAGCTTAAACGGGGCCGGTAAGCAGTTCTTC.

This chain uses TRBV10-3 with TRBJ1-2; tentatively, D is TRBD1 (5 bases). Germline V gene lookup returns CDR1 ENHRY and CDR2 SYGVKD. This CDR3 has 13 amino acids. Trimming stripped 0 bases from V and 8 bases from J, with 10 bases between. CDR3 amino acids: CAISESRGFGYTF. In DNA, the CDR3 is TGTGCCATCAGTGAGTCGCGGGGCTTCGGCTACACCTTC.

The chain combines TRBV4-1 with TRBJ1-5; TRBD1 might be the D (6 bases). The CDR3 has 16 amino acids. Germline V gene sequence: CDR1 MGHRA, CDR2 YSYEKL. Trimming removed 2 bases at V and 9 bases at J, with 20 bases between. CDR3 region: CASSQRGGGATRPQHF. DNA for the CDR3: TGCGCCAGCAGCCAACGAGGGGGGGGGGCAACTCGGCCCCAGCATTTT.

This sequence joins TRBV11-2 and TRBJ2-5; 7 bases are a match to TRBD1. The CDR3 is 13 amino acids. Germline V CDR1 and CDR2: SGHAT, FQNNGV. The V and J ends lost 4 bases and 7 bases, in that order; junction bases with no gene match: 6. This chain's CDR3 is CASSYDRDGTQYF. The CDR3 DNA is TGTGCCAGCAGCTACGACAGGGACGGGACCCAGTACTTC. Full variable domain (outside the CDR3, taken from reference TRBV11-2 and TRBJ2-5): EAGVAQSPRYKIIEKRQSVAFWCNPISGHATLYWYQQILGQGPKLLIQFQNNGVVDDSQLPKDRFSAERLKGVDSTLKIQPAKLEDSAVYLCASSYDRDGTQYFGPGTRLLVL.

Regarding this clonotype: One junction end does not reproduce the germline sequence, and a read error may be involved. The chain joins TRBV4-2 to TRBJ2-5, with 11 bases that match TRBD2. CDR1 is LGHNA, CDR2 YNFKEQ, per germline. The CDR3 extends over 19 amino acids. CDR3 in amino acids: CTSSQGRGELAGEEEAQYF. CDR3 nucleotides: TGTACCAGCAGCCAAGGCCGGGGGGAACTAGCGGGGGAAGAAGAGGCCCAGTACTTC.

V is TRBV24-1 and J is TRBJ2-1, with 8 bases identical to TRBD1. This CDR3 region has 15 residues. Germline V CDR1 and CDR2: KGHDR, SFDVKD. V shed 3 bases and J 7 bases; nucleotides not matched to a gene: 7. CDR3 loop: CATSDTTGGWNEQFF. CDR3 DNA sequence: TGTGCCACCAGTGATACCACAGGGGGTTGGAATGAGCAGTTCTTC.

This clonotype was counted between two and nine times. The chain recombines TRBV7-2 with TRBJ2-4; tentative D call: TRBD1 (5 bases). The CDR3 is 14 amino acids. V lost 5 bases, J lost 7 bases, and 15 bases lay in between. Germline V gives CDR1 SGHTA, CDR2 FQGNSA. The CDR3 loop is CASSPSQDNNIQYF. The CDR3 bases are TGTGCCAGCAGCCCTAGTCAGGACAACAACATTCAGTACTTC.

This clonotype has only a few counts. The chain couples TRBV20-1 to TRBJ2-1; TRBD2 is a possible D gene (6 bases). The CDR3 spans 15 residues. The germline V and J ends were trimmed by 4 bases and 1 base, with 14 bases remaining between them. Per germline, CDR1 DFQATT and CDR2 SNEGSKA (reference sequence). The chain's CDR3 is CSANLRDWSYNEQFF. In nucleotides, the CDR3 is TGCAGTGCTAACCTGCGGGACTGGTCCTACAATGAGCAGTTCTTC.

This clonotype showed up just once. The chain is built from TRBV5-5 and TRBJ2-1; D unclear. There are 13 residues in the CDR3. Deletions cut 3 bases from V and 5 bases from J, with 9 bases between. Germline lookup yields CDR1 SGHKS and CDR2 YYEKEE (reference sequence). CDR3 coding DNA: TGTGCCAGCAGCTCGGGCCAAGACAATGAGCAGTTCTTC. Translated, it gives CASSSGQDNEQFF.

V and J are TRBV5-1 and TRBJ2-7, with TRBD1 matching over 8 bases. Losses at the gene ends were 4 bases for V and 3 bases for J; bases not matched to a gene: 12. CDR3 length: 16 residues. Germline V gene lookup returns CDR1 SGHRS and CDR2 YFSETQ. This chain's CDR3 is CASSPTRDRSVYEQYF. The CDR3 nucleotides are TGCGCCAGCAGCCCGACCCGGGACAGGTCGGTCTACGAGCAGTACTTC.